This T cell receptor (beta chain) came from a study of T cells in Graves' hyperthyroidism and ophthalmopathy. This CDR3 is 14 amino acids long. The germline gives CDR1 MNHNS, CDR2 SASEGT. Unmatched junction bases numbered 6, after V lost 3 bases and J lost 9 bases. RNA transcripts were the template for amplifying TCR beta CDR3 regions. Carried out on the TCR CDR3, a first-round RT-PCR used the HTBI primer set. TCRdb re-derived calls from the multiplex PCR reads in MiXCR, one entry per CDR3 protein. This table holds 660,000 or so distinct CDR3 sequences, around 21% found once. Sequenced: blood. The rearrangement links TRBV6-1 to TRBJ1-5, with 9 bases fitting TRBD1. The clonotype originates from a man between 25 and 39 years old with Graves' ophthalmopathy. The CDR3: CASSEGQGLLPQHF. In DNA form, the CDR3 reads TGTGCCAGCAGTGAGGGACAGGGACTTTTGCCCCAGCATTTT.